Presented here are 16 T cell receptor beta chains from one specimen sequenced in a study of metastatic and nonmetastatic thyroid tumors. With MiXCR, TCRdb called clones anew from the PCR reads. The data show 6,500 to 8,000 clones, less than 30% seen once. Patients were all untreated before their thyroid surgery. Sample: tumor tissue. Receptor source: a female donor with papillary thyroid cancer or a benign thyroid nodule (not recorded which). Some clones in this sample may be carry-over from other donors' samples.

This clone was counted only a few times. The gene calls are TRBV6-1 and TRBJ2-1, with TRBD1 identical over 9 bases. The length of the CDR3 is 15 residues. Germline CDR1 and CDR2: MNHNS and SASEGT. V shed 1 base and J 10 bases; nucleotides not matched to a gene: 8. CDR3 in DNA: TGTGCCAGCAGTGAAGAGCGGACAGGGGCTCGGGAGCAGTTCTTC. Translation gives CASSEERTGAREQFF.

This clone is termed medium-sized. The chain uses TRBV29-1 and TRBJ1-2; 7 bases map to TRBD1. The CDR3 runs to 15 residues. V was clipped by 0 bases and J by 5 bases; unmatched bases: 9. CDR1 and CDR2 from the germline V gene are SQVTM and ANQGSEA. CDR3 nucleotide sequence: TGCAGCGTTGAAGATCGGGAGGGGGCTATTTATGGCTACACCTTC. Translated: CSVEDREGAIYGYTF.

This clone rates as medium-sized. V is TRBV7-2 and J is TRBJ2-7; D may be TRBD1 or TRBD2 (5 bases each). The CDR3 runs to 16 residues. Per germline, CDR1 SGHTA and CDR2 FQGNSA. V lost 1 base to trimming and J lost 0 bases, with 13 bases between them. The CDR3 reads CASSLGLRGSSYEQYF. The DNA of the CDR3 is TGTGCCAGCAGCTTAGGGTTGAGGGGCAGCTCCTACGAGCAGTACTTC.

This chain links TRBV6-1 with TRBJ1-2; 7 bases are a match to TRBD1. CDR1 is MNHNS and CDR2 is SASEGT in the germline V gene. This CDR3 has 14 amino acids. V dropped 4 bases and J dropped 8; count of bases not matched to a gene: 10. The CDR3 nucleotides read TGTGCCAGCAGTGTACAGGGTGGAGGGGGCGGCTACACCTTC. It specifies CASSVQGGGGGYTF.

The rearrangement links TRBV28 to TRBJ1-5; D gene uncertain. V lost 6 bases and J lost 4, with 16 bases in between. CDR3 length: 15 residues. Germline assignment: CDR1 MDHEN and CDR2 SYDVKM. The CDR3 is CASRPRGSGNQPQHF. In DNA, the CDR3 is TGTGCCAGCAGGCCGCGGGGATCGGGGAATCAGCCCCAGCATTTT.

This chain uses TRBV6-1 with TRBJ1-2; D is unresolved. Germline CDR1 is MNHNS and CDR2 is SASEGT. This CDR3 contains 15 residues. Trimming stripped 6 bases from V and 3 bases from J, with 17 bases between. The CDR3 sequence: CASSSVGEMDYGYTF. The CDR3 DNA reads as TGTGCCAGCAGCTCTGTCGGGGAAATGGACTATGGCTACACCTTC.

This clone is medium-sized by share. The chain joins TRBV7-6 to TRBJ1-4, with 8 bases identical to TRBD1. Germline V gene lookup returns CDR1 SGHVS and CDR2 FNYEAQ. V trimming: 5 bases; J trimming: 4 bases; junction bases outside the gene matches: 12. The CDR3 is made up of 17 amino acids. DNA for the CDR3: TGTGCCAGCAGCCCTAATCCAGGGGGCCTCCGTAATGAAAAACTGTTTTTT. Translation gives CASSPNPGGLRNEKLFF. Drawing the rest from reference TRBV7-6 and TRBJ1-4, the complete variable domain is GAGVSQSPRYKVTKRGQDVALRCDPISGHVSLYWYRQALGQGPEFLTYFNYEAQQDKSGLPNDRFSAERPEGSISTLTIQRTEQRDSAMYRCASSPNPGGLRNEKLFFGSGTQLSVL.

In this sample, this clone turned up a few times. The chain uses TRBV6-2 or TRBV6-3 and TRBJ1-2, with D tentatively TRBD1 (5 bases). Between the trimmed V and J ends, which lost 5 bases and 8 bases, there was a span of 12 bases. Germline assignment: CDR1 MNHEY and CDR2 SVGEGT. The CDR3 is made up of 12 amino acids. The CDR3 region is CASSPGIVGYTF. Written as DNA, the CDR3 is TGTGCCAGCAGTCCAGGGATAGTAGGCTACACCTTC.

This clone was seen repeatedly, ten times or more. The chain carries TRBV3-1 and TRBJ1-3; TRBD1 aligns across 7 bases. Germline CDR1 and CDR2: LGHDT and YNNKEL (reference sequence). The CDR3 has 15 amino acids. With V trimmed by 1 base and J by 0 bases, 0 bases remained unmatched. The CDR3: CASSQGQGSGNTIYF. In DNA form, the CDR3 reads TGTGCCAGCAGCCAAGGACAGGGCTCTGGAAACACCATATATTTT.

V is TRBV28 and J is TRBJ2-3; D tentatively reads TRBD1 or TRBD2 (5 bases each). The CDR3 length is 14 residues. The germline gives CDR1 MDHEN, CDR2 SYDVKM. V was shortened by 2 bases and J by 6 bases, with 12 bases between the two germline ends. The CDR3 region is CASSLIGETDTQYF. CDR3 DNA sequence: TGTGCCAGCAGTTTAATAGGGGAGACGGATACGCAGTATTTT.

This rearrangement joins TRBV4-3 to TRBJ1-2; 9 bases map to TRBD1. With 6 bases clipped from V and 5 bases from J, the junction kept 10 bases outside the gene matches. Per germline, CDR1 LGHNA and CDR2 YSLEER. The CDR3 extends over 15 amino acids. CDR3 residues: CASSLNPGQGYGYTF. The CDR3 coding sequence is TGCGCCAGCAGTCTTAATCCGGGACAGGGTTATGGCTACACCTTC.

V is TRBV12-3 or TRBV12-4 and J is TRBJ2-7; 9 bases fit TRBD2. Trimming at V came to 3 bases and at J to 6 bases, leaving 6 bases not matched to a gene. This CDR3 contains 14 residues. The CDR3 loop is CASSFSGSLGEQYF. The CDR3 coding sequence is TGTGCCAGCAGTTTTAGCGGGAGTCTAGGCGAGCAGTACTTC.

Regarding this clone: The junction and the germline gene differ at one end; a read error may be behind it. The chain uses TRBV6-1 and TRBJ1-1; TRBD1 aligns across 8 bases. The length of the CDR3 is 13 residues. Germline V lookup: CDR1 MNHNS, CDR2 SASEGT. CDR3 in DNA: TGTGCCAGCGGACAGGGTTTCGACACTGAGGCTCTCTTT. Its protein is CASGQGFDTEALF.

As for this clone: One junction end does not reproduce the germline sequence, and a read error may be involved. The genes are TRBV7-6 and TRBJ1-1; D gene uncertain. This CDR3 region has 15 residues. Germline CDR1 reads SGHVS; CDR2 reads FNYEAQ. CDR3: CASSLGQRFNPQAFF. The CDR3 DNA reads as TGCGCCAGCAGCTTAGGGCAGAGGTTCAACCCTCAAGCTTTCTTT.

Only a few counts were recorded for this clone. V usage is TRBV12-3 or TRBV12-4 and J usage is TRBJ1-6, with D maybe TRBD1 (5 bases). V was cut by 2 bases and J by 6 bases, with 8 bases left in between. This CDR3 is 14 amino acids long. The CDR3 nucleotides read TGTGCCAGCAGTTTATCCGGGGCTAATTCACCCCTCCACTTT. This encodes CASSLSGANSPLHF.

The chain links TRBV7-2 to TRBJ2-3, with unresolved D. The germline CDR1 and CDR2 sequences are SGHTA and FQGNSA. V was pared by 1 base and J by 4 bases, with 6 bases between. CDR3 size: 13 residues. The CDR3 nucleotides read TGTGCCAGCAGCTTAGAAGCCGCAGATACGCAGTATTTT. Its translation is CASSLEAADTQYF.